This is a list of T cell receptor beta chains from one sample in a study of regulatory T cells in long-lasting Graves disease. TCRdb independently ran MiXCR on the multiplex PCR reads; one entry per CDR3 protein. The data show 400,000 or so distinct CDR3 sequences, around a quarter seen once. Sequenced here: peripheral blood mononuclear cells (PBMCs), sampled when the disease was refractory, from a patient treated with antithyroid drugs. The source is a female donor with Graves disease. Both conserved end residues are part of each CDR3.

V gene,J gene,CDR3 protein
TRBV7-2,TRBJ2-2,CASSLVVNGELFF
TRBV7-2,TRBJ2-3,CASNPSGALSTDTQYF
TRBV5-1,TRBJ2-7,CASSLAPGVSQSHEQYF
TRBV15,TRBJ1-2,CATSSYGTGVGYTF
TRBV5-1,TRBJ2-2,CASSLDLAPPGELFF
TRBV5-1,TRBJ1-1,CASSITGDTEAFF
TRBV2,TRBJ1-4,CASSTGTGAEKLFF
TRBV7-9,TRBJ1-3,CASSSDTGNTIYF
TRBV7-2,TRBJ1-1,CASSLDGGNVGAFF
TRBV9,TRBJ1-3,CASSPHNSGNTIYF
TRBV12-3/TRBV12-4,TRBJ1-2,CASSLARYGYTF
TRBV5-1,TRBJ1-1,CASSLGDYTEAFF
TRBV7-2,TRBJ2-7,CASSLGTRLHSGEQYF
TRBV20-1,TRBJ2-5,CSARDPQGLQETQYF
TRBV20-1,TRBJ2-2,CSADRGPTGELFF
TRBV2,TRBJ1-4,CASRVGRERVSGKLFF
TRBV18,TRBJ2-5,CASSPPGYQETQYF
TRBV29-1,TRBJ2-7,CSVRRAGSGKQYF